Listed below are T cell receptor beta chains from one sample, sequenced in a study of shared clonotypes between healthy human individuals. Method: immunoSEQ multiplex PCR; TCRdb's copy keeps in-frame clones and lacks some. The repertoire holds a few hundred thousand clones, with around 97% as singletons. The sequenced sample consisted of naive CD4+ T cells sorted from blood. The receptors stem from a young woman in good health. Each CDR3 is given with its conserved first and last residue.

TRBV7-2 CASSPLYLNTGELFF
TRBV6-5 CASRQTGPFPGEQFF
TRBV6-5 CASSPLQGIAQPQHF
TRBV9 CASSAHPSGTSTDTQYF
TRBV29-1 CSVEVGGGPPYNEQFF
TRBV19 CATSGTVLPSSYNSPLHF
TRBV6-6 CASSYGPGAEQYF
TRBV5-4 CASSPGLSYEQYF
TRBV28 CASSLYPMNTEAFF
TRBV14 CASSQDRRLAKNIQYF
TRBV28 CASSLSYGHGYTF
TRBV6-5 CASSPGTGPQETQYF
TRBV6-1 CASSAGLAGGSNEQFF
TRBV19 CASRLSSGNTIYF
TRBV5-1 CASSKDRSSGNTIYF